These T cell receptor beta chains were read from a single sample in a study of T cells in Graves' hyperthyroidism and ophthalmopathy. TCRdb analysed the multiplex PCR reads with MiXCR anew, one entry per CDR3 protein. The table has 400,000 to 500,000 distinct CDR3 sequences, about 15% seen once. Sequenced sample: blood. All receptors come from a woman younger than 30 with Graves' hyperthyroidism. The CDR3 runs from the conserved cysteine through the conserved F or W. The order of the fields is J gene, D gene, V gene, clone size, CDR3 protein, CDR3 DNA. The D gene is left open where the match is weak. Only some rows state a clone size, as once, few, many or a class for expanded clones.

>TRBJ2-7|NA|TRBV2|many
CASARAERAYEQYF
TGTGCCAGCGCTAGGGCGGAGAGAGCCTACGAGCAGTACTTC
>TRBJ2-5|NA|TRBV10-3|few
CAISESTLGRLDGETQYF
TGTGCCATCAGTGAGTCGACTCTAGGCAGGTTAGATGGGGAGACCCAGTACTTC
>TRBJ1-2|TRBD1|TRBV19|many
CASNDDRGYGYTF
TGTGCCAGTAATGATGACAGGGGCTATGGCTACACCTTC
>TRBJ2-1|NA|TRBV7-3|once
CASSPTLEHEQFF
TGTGCCAGCAGCCCTACACTGGAGCATGAGCAGTTCTTC
>TRBJ1-5|NA|TRBV6-1|many
CASSPGGYSNQPQHF
TGTGCCAGCAGTCCCGGGGGATATAGCAATCAGCCCCAGCATTTT
>TRBJ2-7|NA|TRBV12-3/TRBV12-4|many
CASSFYRGPDYEQYF
TGTGCCAGCAGTTTTTACCGGGGGCCGGATTACGAGCAGTACTTC
>TRBJ2-7|NA|TRBV11-3|many
CASSQPGQRAEQYF
TGTGCCAGCAGCCAACCGGGACAAAGGGCCGAGCAGTACTTC
>TRBJ2-3|TRBD2|TRBV7-2|NA
CASSLQRGDGDTQYF
TGTGCCAGCAGCTTACAGCGGGGGGACGGAGATACGCAGTATTTT
>TRBJ1-2|NA|TRBV11-3|many
CASSFSSGTDYGYTF
TGTGCCAGCAGCTTTTCTTCCGGGACTGACTATGGCTACACCTTC
>TRBJ2-2|NA|TRBV12-5|many
CASGRDSTTGELFF
TGTGCTAGTGGGCGGGACAGTACGACCGGGGAGCTGTTTTTT
>TRBJ2-7|TRBD1|TRBV9|few
CASSVETGARNEQYF
TGTGCCAGCAGCGTAGAAACAGGGGCGCGGAACGAGCAGTACTTC
>TRBJ1-1|NA|TRBV30|many
CAWNARGTEAFF
TGTGCCTGGAACGCAAGGGGAACTGAAGCTTTCTTT
>TRBJ2-7|NA|TRBV20-1|few
CSARTSLINEQYF
TGCAGTGCTAGGACTAGTTTAATCAACGAGCAGTACTTC
>TRBJ2-7|TRBD2|TRBV5-1|many
CASSSTGTMSYEQYF
TGCGCCAGCAGCTCAACCGGGACTATGAGCTACGAGCAGTACTTC
>TRBJ1-3|NA|TRBV5-6|many
CASSPAVFSGNTIYF
TGTGCCAGCAGCCCCGCAGTGTTCTCTGGAAACACCATATATTTT
>TRBJ1-5|NA|TRBV19|many
CATSGRYSNQPQHF
TGTGCCACTTCGGGTCGATATAGCAATCAGCCCCAGCATTTT
>TRBJ2-7|NA|TRBV7-6|many
CASSRGVGEQYF
TGTGCCAGCAGCCGCGGGGTAGGCGAGCAGTACTTC
>TRBJ2-7|TRBD2|TRBV10-3|many
CATGGRDSSYEQYF
TGTGCCACCGGAGGGAGGGATAGTTCATACGAGCAGTACTTC
>TRBJ2-1|TRBD1|TRBV6-1|few
CASSPLEGAASVNEQFF
TGTGCCAGCAGTCCCCTAGAGGGGGCGGCCAGCGTCAATGAGCAGTTCTTC
>TRBJ2-1|TRBD2|TRBV5-1|few
CASSPSGLAENEQFF
TGCGCCAGCAGCCCCTCGGGACTAGCGGAGAATGAGCAGTTCTTC
>TRBJ2-3|TRBD1|TRBV11-2|many
CASRSGSGTDTDTQYF
TGTGCCAGCAGGTCGGGCTCCGGGACAGACACAGATACGCAGTATTTT
>TRBJ2-2|NA|TRBV29-1|few
CSAGEGDTGELFF
TGCAGCGCTGGGGAGGGGGATACCGGGGAGCTGTTTTTT
>TRBJ2-7|NA|TRBV2|NA
CASRQAYEQYF
TGTGCCAGCCGACAGGCCTACGAGCAGTACTTC
>TRBJ2-5|NA|TRBV2|many
CASKGGLQETQYF
TGTGCCAGCAAGGGCGGGCTCCAAGAGACCCAGTACTTC
>TRBJ2-3|TRBD2|TRBV6-1|many
CASSDLGLADATDTQYF
TGTGCCAGCAGTGATCTTGGACTAGCGGATGCCACAGATACGCAGTATTTT
>TRBJ1-1|NA|TRBV5-1|many
CASSLAQEAFF
TGCGCCAGCAGCTTGGCCCAGGAAGCTTTCTTT
>TRBJ2-7|TRBD2|TRBV15|many
CATSRATSETSGYEQYF
TGTGCCACCAGCAGAGCAACAAGCGAGACTAGCGGATACGAGCAGTACTTC
>TRBJ1-3|NA|TRBV7-3|NA
CASSQDRRSGNTIYF
TGTGCCAGCAGCCAGGACCGCCGCTCTGGAAACACCATATATTTT
>TRBJ2-7|NA|TRBV9|many
CASSVVAGPGEQYF
TGTGCCAGCAGCGTAGTTGCAGGGCCTGGCGAGCAGTACTTC
>TRBJ2-1|NA|TRBV13|many
CASSPGFSTYNEQFF
TGTGCCAGCAGCCCGGGCTTTTCTACCTACAATGAGCAGTTCTTC
>TRBJ2-7|NA|TRBV20-1|many
CSARAARLAYEQYF
TGCAGTGCTAGAGCGGCGCGGTTGGCCTACGAGCAGTACTTC
>TRBJ2-4|NA|TRBV12-3/TRBV12-4|many
CASSPPKGIQYF
TGTGCCAGCAGTCCCCCAAAGGGCATTCAGTACTTC
>TRBJ2-1|TRBD1|TRBV24-1|NA
CATSDFGTGRDHEQFF
TGTGCCACCAGTGATTTTGGGACAGGGCGCGACCATGAGCAGTTCTTC
>TRBJ1-2|TRBD1|TRBV7-9|many
CASSLVGGPYGYTF
TGTGCCAGCAGCTTAGTAGGGGGCCCTTATGGCTACACCTTC
>TRBJ1-6|NA|TRBV20-1|NA
CSASPGSRLHF
TGCAGTGCTAGCCCGGGGTCCCGGCTCCACTTT
>TRBJ2-7|NA|TRBV24-1|few
CATSLSHTGNHEQYF
TGTGCCACCAGCCTATCACATACAGGGAACCACGAGCAGTACTTC
>TRBJ2-2|NA|TRBV12-3/TRBV12-4|many
CASRESGGGELFF
TGTGCCAGCAGGGAATCTGGGGGCGGGGAGCTGTTTTTT
>TRBJ2-1|TRBD2|TRBV7-8|NA
CASSRGAGGNNEQFF
TGTGCCAGCAGCCGGGGGGCGGGAGGTAACAATGAGCAGTTCTTC
>TRBJ2-3|TRBD2|TRBV3-1|many
CASSQSPKWTSGKYTQYF
TGTGCCAGCAGCCAGAGCCCCAAGTGGACTAGCGGGAAGTATACGCAGTATTTT
>TRBJ2-1|NA|TRBV19|few
CASSIIATSSYNEQFF
TGTGCCAGTAGTATTATAGCGACGAGCTCCTACAATGAGCAGTTCTTC
>TRBJ2-7|TRBD2|TRBV20-1|NA
CSARATSGSYEQYF
TGCAGTGCTAGGGCGACTAGCGGTTCCTACGAGCAGTACTTC
>TRBJ1-2|NA|TRBV30|many
CAWSLGTGAGYTF
TGTGCCTGGAGTCTGGGGACGGGTGCTGGCTACACCTTC
>TRBJ2-3|TRBD2|TRBV11-2|many
CASSKGLGYTDTQYF
TGTGCCAGCAGCAAGGGACTAGGCTACACAGATACGCAGTATTTT
>TRBJ1-2|TRBD1|TRBV6-5|few
CASSYSTGTGNAYGYTF
TGTGCCAGCAGTTACTCGACCGGGACAGGGAACGCCTATGGCTACACCTTC
>TRBJ2-1|NA|TRBV4-1|few
CASSQVRTSYNEQFF
TGCGCCAGCAGCCAAGTTAGGACGAGCTACAATGAGCAGTTCTTC
>TRBJ2-1|TRBD2|TRBV29-1|once
CSASGGGEQFF
TGCAGCGCCTCGGGCGGGGGTGAGCAGTTCTTC
>TRBJ2-7|TRBD2|TRBV27|NA
CASSSVAAGEGLLYEQYF
TGTGCCAGCAGTTCGGTGGCAGCGGGGGAGGGCCTATTGTACGAGCAGTACTTC
>TRBJ1-1|NA|TRBV7-8|many
CASSRTREAGAFF
TGTGCCAGCAGCCGGACCCGGGAAGCTGGGGCTTTCTTT
>TRBJ2-7|NA|TRBV19|many
CASSSGGFTSYEQYF
TGTGCCAGTAGTAGTGGCGGCTTTACCTCCTACGAGCAGTACTTC
>TRBJ1-1|NA|TRBV12-3/TRBV12-4|many
CASSPGVTEAFF
TGTGCCAGCAGCCCAGGGGTCACTGAAGCTTTCTTT
>TRBJ2-1|TRBD2|TRBV27|few
CASSLLLAGGEQFF
TGTGCCAGCAGTTTATTACTAGCGGGAGGTGAGCAGTTCTTC
>TRBJ1-1|NA|TRBV10-2|many
CASWRGEAFF
TGCGCCAGTTGGAGAGGTGAAGCTTTCTTT
>TRBJ1-1|NA|TRBV12-3/TRBV12-4|many
CASSLRSGSDTEAFF
TGTGCCAGCAGTTTACGTTCGGGGTCGGACACTGAAGCTTTCTTT